Detailed here is one T cell receptor beta chain. The sample belongs to a study of shared clonotypes between healthy human individuals. The CDR3 loop spans 18 amino acids. Germline CDR1 is SEHNR and CDR2 is FQNEAQ (reference sequence). Unmatched junction bases numbered 12, after V lost 6 bases and J lost 0 bases. TCRdb keeps only in-frame clones here, not all; method: immunoSEQ multiplex PCR. This table has about 2 million clones, 95% appearing once. The receptor was derived from a man younger than 35 in good health. This rearrangement joins TRBV7-9 to TRBJ2-1; TRBD2 matches 9 bases. Source material: naive CD4+ T cells sorted from blood. Noted subset: CD45RA+ positively selected. For the CDR3, the DNA is TGTGCCAGCAGTTTTAGCGGGGGACCCGCTAGCTCCTACAATGAGCAGTTCTTC. As protein: CASSFSGGPASSYNEQFF.